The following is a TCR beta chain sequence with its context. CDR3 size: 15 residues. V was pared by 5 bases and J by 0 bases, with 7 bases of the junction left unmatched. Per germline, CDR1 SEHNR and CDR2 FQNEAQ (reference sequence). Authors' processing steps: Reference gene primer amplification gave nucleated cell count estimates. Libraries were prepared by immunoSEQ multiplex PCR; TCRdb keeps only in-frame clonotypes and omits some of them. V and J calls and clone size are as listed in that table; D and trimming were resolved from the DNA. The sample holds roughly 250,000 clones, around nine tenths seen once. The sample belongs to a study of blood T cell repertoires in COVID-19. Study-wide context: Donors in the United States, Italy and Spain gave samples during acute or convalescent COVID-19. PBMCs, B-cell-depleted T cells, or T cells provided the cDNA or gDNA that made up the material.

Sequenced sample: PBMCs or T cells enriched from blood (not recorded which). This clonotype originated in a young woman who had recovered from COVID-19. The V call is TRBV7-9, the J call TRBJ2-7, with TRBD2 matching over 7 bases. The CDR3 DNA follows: TGTGCCAGCAGCCAGCAGGGAGGGAGCTCCTACGAGCAGTACTTC. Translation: CASSQQGGSSYEQYF.